This record looks at one T cell receptor beta chain sequence and its context. What it recognizes is unknown. It was with a sample-barcoded 5' primer and a J-beta primer mix that a second PCR of about 6 to 12 cycles was run. TCRdb used MiXCR to reprocess the 5' RACE reads, holding one entry per CDR3 protein. The data show 1.5 million to 2 million distinct CDR3 sequences, about two fifths seen once. This record comes from a study of blood T cells in healthy people across ages. Findings of the study overall: Any changes in expanded clonotypes were possibly confounded, as donor CMV status remained unknown.

The TCR was taken from a human donor in good health. The specimen sequenced was blood.

DNA for the CDR3: TGTGCCACCCACGGTTGGGACAGGGGAGCAAATGGCTACACCTTC. Residues: CATHGWDRGANGYTF. The chain carries TRBV6-6 and TRBJ1-2; 10 bases are a match to TRBD1. Per the germline V gene, CDR1 is MNHNY and CDR2 is SVGAGI (reference sequence). V was pared by 10 bases and J by 6 bases, with 14 bases of the junction left unmatched. CDR3 length equals 15 residues.